The 3 T cell receptor beta chains below all came from one sample that was sequenced in a study of control samples from healthy donors and cancer patients. Here immunoSEQ multiplex PCR was the method, and the copy in TCRdb shows in-frame clones only, minus some. The sample shows roughly 84,000 clones, about nine tenths of them seen only once. Sequenced input: blood. These receptors were collected from a man aged 50-59 years in good health.

Notes on this clone: Other DNA sequences in this specimen translate into the identical CDR3. The chain carries TRBV10-2 and TRBJ1-4, with D unclear. This CDR3 contains 14 residues. The germline V gene encodes CDR1 WSHSY and CDR2 SAAADI. V dropped 4 bases and J dropped 6 bases, with 12 bases sitting between them. Here the CDR3 reads CASSARSWDEKLFF. CDR3 in DNA: TGCGCCAGCAGTGCGCGGAGTTGGGATGAAAAACTGTTTTTT.

The rearrangement joins TRBV6-1 to TRBJ1-1; D call uncertain. The CDR3 has 12 amino acids. Per germline, CDR1 MNHNS and CDR2 SASEGT. V was pared by 0 bases and J by 10 bases, with 9 bases between. CDR3 DNA sequence: TGTGCCAGCAGTGAAGCCACTTTGGTAGCTTTCTTT. Translating it yields CASSEATLVAFF.

Here the CDR3 reads CASKLGSTEAFF. The DNA of the CDR3 is TGTGCCAGTAAATTAGGGAGCACTGAAGCTTTCTTT. The chain has TRBV19 and TRBJ1-1; D uncertain. This CDR3 has 12 amino acids. Trimming stripped 7 bases from V and 4 bases from J, with 10 bases between. Germline lookup yields CDR1 LNHDA and CDR2 SQIVND (reference sequence).